This T cell receptor (beta chain) came from a study of shared T cell receptors in the human thymus. The data were produced by immunoSEQ multiplex PCR, yet TCRdb's version contains in-frame clones alone and is incomplete. The table has about 500,000 clones, about four fifths seen once; the top ten hold roughly 0.013%. The germline V gene has CDR1 MNHEY and CDR2 SMNVEV (reference sequence). This CDR3 is built from 14 residues. Trimming cost V 8 bases and J 3 bases, with 14 bases left between them. This clone appeared a few times. The same sample was also studied in work on human thymus T cells. That source reports: Each of the donors was a healthy Finnish infant who was undergoing open corrective cardiac surgery for congenital heart defects. Thymic samples were excised during corrective heart operations. Thymic and blood repertoires appeared to show biased V and J gene usage.

The chain couples TRBV27 to TRBJ2-1; D is perhaps TRBD1 (7 bases). Source material: thymocytes. This TCR came from a boy under two years old with a congenital heart defect. The CDR3 here is CASGRGANYNEQFF. As DNA, the CDR3 is TGTGCCAGCGGCAGGGGGGCGAACTACAATGAGCAGTTCTTC.